This entry lists 20 T cell receptor beta chains sequenced from one sample in a study of cytomegalovirus exposure and HLA in healthy donors. 60 Vbeta and 13 Jbeta primers were used in PCR. The data were produced by immunoSEQ multiplex PCR, yet TCRdb's version contains in-frame clones alone and is incomplete. The data contain fewer than 250,000 clones, over 70% of them singletons. Sequencing used PBMCs. The receptors here all came from a man between 25 and 39 years old in good health and CMV-seronegative.

The chain employs TRBV7-9 and TRBJ1-1; D is unresolved. Trimming removed 0 bases at V and 5 bases at J, with 7 bases between. The CDR3 is 13 residues long. CDR1 is SEHNR and CDR2 is FQNEAQ in the germline V gene (reference sequence). Here the CDR3 reads CASSLALATEAFF. The DNA for the CDR3 is TGTGCCAGCAGCTTAGCTCTAGCGACTGAAGCTTTCTTT.

This chain uses TRBV4-2 with TRBJ2-2; D is uncertain. The CDR3 is made up of 17 amino acids. V dropped 1 base and J dropped 0 bases, with 12 bases sitting between them. Per the germline V gene, CDR1 is LGHNA and CDR2 is YNFKEQ. As DNA, the CDR3 is TGTGCCAGCAGCCAAGTTTTAGCCCGCTCGAACACCGGGGAGCTGTTTTTT. This sequence encodes CASSQVLARSNTGELFF.

This chain links TRBV15 with TRBJ2-1; D is unresolved. Trimming cost V 9 bases and J 4 bases, with 13 bases left between them. In germline, CDR1 is LNHNV, CDR2 YYDKDF (reference sequence). There are 13 residues in the CDR3. CDR3 region: CATVAAQYNEQFF. In nucleotides, the CDR3 is TGTGCCACGGTTGCGGCGCAGTACAATGAGCAGTTCTTC.

This chain joins TRBV19 and TRBJ2-1; the match to TRBD2 covers 8 bases. The CDR3 is made up of 20 amino acids. The germline CDR1 and CDR2 sequences are LNHDA and SQIVND (reference sequence). V trimming: 1 base; J trimming: 6 bases; junction bases outside the gene matches: 20. CDR3 residues: CASSIGNRKRGRFSPNEQFF. As DNA, the CDR3 is TGTGCCAGTAGTATAGGGAATCGCAAGCGGGGGAGATTCTCTCCCAATGAGCAGTTCTTC.

This clone was seen a handful of times. This chain links TRBV6-5 with TRBJ2-7; 7 bases line up with TRBD1. This CDR3 comprises 15 residues. Germline CDR1 reads MNHEY; CDR2 reads SVGAGI. Unmatched junction bases numbered 8, after V lost 6 bases and J lost 0 bases. CDR3 amino acids: CASRTDRYYSYEQYF. CDR3 DNA: TGTGCCAGCAGAACGGACAGGTACTACTCCTACGAGCAGTACTTC.

This chain uses TRBV5-4 with TRBJ1-6, with TRBD1 identical over 11 bases. The CDR3 is 12 residues long. Losses at the gene ends were 4 bases for V and 13 bases for J; bases not matched to a gene: 1. Germline V gives CDR1 SGHNT, CDR2 YYREEE (reference sequence). The CDR3 is CASSGQGAPLHF. CDR3 in DNA: TGTGCCAGCAGCGGACAGGGGGCGCCCCTCCACTTT.

The rearrangement links TRBV7-9 to TRBJ1-4; TRBD1 matches 7 bases. The CDR3 runs to 15 residues. Germline V gene sequence: CDR1 SEHNR, CDR2 FQNEAQ (reference sequence). The V segment lost 5 bases and the J segment 5 bases; nucleotides outside the gene matches: 8. The CDR3 here is CASSLGQDTNEKLFF. CDR3 bases: TGTGCCAGCAGCCTCGGACAGGACACGAATGAAAAACTGTTTTTT. Full variable domain (missing parts from reference TRBV7-9 and TRBJ1-4): DTGVSQNPRHKITKRGQNVTFRCDPISEHNRLYWYRQTLGQGPEFLTYFQNEAQLEKSRLLSDRFSAERPKGSFSTLEIQRTEQGDSAMYLCASSLGQDTNEKLFFGSGTQLSVL.

V is TRBV6-7 and J is TRBJ2-5, with D perhaps TRBD1 (5 bases). TRBV6-7 is an ORF for which the function is uncertain. CDR3 size: 11 residues. CDR3 in DNA: TGTCCTAGGGGCTCCCCAGGGACCCAGTACTTC. Amino acids: CPRGSPGTQYF.

J is TRBJ1-1 and V is TRBV4-2; 9 nucleotides agree with TRBD1. J was trimmed by 6 bases and V by 4 bases; bases with no gene match: 6. CDR3 length: 14 amino acids. The germline V gene has CDR1 LGHNA and CDR2 YNFKEQ. This CDR3 reads CASSPQGAISEAFF. The CDR3 DNA reads as TGTGCCAGCAGCCCACAGGGGGCGATATCTGAAGCTTTCTTT.

The rearrangement links TRBV6-5 to TRBJ2-1; 8 bases fit TRBD1. The V gene end was trimmed by 8 bases and the J gene end by 4 bases; junction bases not matched to a gene: 1. The CDR3 loop spans 12 amino acids. Germline V gene lookup returns CDR1 MNHEY and CDR2 SVGAGI. The CDR3 DNA reads as TGTGCCAGCCGGACAGGGTACAATGAGCAGTTCTTC. Translation gives CASRTGYNEQFF.

V and J are TRBV28 and TRBJ1-1; 11 bases are a match to TRBD1. Germline V gene sequence: CDR1 MDHEN, CDR2 SYDVKM. This CDR3 is built from 16 residues. V trimming: 4 bases; J trimming: 4 bases; junction bases outside the gene matches: 8. CDR3 loop: CASSSWTGGPGTEAFF. The CDR3 bases are TGTGCCAGCAGTTCCTGGACAGGGGGCCCCGGCACTGAAGCTTTCTTT.

This chain joins TRBV9 and TRBJ2-7, with 9 bases identical to TRBD2. The germline V gene encodes CDR1 SGDLS and CDR2 YYNGEE. There are 16 residues in the CDR3. V lost 0 bases to trimming and J lost 1 base; unmatched junction nucleotides: 5. CDR3 bases: TGTGCCAGCAGCGTAGATTATCTAGCGGGGTCCTACGAGCAGTACTTC. This sequence encodes CASSVDYLAGSYEQYF.

The rearrangement links TRBV7-9 to TRBJ1-1, with no clear D. The CDR3 has 14 amino acids. Germline V gives CDR1 SEHNR, CDR2 FQNEAQ (reference sequence). Between the trimmed V and J ends, which lost 5 bases and 4 bases, there was a span of 14 bases. This chain's CDR3 is CASSPRFIGTEAFF. The CDR3 region has the DNA TGTGCCAGCAGCCCCCGGTTTATTGGCACTGAAGCTTTCTTT.

The V and J genes are TRBV4-1 and TRBJ2-1; possibly TRBD2 for D (7 bases). V was cut by 4 bases and J by 8 bases, with 27 bases left in between. The CDR3 consists of 18 residues. The germline gives CDR1 MGHRA, CDR2 YSYEKL. The CDR3 DNA follows: TGCGCCAGCAGCCTCCGAGGGGGGCGGGAGAATCTTTTGGATGAGCAGTTCTTC. Amino acids: CASSLRGGRENLLDEQFF.

CDR3: CASSLLTGDQPQHF. The CDR3 DNA reads TGTGCCAGCAGTTTATTAACGGGAGATCAGCCCCAGCATTTT. The chain is built from TRBV28 and TRBJ1-5; D ambiguous. Germline V gives CDR1 MDHEN, CDR2 SYDVKM. The CDR3 is made up of 14 amino acids. The V and J ends lost 1 base and 5 bases respectively, with 9 bases between them.

J is TRBJ2-7 and V is TRBV18; possible D gene TRBD2, 6 bases. The CDR3 spans 16 residues. V lost 3 bases and J lost 0, with 15 bases in between. Germline assignment: CDR1 KGHSH and CDR2 LQKENI. This CDR3 is CASSPNLGGASYEQYF. CDR3 bases: TGTGCCAGCTCACCCAACCTCGGCGGGGCCTCCTACGAGCAGTACTTC.

The V gene is TRBV5-1, the J gene TRBJ1-4; D gene ambiguous. The CDR3 sequence is 11 residues long. The V end was cut by 5 bases, the J end by 8 bases, with 7 bases between. Germline assignment: CDR1 SGHRS and CDR2 YFSETQ. CDR3 sequence: CASSFGEKLFF. The CDR3 bases are TGCGCCAGCAGTTTTGGCGAAAAACTGTTTTTT.

This clone was counted a single time. For the CDR3, the DNA is TGTGCCAGCAGCTTAGAGGCCGCGGGGCGTGGGAACGGGGAGCTGTTTTTT. Amino acid sequence: CASSLEAAGRGNGELFF. This chain joins TRBV7-2 and TRBJ2-2; tentative D call: TRBD2 (6 bases). Germline V gene data show CDR1 as SGHTA and CDR2 as FQGNSA. CDR3 length equals 17 residues. Trimming pared 1 base from V and 7 bases from J, leaving 19 bases between.

This chain uses TRBV2 with TRBJ1-5; TRBD1 matches 7 bases. V lost 1 base, J lost 4 bases, and 4 bases stayed unmatched. Germline CDR1 SNHLY, CDR2 FYNNEI. The CDR3 covers 15 residues. CDR3 in amino acids: CASSEGDSLNQPQHF. The DNA of the CDR3 is TGTGCCAGCAGTGAAGGGGACAGCCTAAATCAGCCCCAGCATTTT.

The rearrangement uses TRBV15 and TRBJ1-1, with a possible D match to TRBD1 (5 bases). The germline gives CDR1 LNHNV, CDR2 YYDKDF (reference sequence). The CDR3 sequence is 18 residues long. The V end lost 0 bases, the J end lost 1 base, and 18 bases lay between the germline ends. The CDR3 reads CATSRDRISNDRNTEAFF. The CDR3 DNA sequence: TGTGCCACCAGCAGAGACCGAATAAGTAACGACAGGAACACTGAAGCTTTCTTT.